Listed below are T cell receptor beta chains from one sample, sequenced in a study of immune heterogeneity within non-small cell lung tumors. TCRdb processed the multiplex PCR reads anew with MiXCR; each CDR3 protein has one entry. The data hold 8,500 to 11,000 distinct CDR3 sequences, with 15% to 20% observed a single time. The material sequenced was lung tumor tissue. These receptors were taken from a man aged 35 to 55 with non-small cell lung cancer. CDR3s include the opening cysteine and the closing phenylalanine or tryptophan.

TRBV3-1 CASSQGSGNTIYF
TRBV18 CASSPGQNTEAFF
TRBV29-1 CSGRRGQRITDTQYF
TRBV28 CASSPRTALPTEAFF
TRBV10-3 CAISDTGSTDTQYF
TRBV10-3 CAISEREGEAFF
TRBV28 CASRGGGANYGYTF
TRBV20-1 CSTNIRETQYF
TRBV18 CASSPPPAGLEQYF
TRBV28 CASSLSGGGNQPQHF
TRBV12-3/TRBV12-4 CASSLTHEQFF
TRBV18 CASSPQAGQGPNEQYF
TRBV10-3 CATRDRESGELFF
TRBV20-1 CSATKTSGVTDTQYF
TRBV6-2/TRBV6-3 CASSWAGTQYF
TRBV7-9 CTSSLGQLPTRQYF
TRBV29-1 CSVAGNFYEQYF
TRBV10-3 CAISDSGRGDTDTQYF
TRBV10-3 CAINPTSGRVNEQFF
TRBV6-6 CASSYSRLAGGPRDNEQFF
TRBV5-1 CASSSHRGQTEAFF
TRBV28 CASMNRESYEQYF
TRBV20-1 CSASGTGLRNTIYF
TRBV2 CASSCFSLARWPEAFF
TRBV3-1 CASSQVRRMGRDTEAFF
TRBV6-1 CASSYTGPKSGNTIYF